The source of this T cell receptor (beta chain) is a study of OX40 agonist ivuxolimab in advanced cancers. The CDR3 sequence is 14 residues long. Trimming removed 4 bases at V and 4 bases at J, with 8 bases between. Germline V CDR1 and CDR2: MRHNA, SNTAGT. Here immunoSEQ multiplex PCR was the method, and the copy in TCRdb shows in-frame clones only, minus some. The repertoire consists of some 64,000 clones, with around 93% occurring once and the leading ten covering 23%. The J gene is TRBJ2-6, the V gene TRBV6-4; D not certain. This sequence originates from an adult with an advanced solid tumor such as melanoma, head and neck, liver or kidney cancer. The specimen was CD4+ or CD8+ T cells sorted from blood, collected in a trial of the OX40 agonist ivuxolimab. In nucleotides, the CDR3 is TGTGCCAGCAGTGTGAATGCAGGGGCCAACGTCCTGACTTTC. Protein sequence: CASSVNAGANVLTF.